These 31 T cell receptor beta chains were all obtained from the same sample, sequenced in a study of T cells in Graves' hyperthyroidism and ophthalmopathy. Amplified TCR beta CDR3 regions derived from RNA transcripts. HTBI primers were used for first-round RT-PCR of the TCR CDR3. TCRdb re-analysed the multiplex PCR reads in MiXCR, keeping a single row per CDR3 protein. The sample shows 550,000 to 700,000 distinct CDR3 sequences, under 60% of them seen only once. Input material: peripheral blood or thyroid tissue (not recorded which). Every receptor here comes from an adult woman with Graves' disease, either hyperthyroidism or ophthalmopathy (not recorded which).

V usage is TRBV20-1 and J usage is TRBJ1-6, with D maybe TRBD1 (5 bases). Germline CDR1 is DFQATT and CDR2 is SNEGSKA (reference sequence). V lost 3 bases to trimming and J lost 8 bases, with 11 bases between them. The CDR3 sequence is 13 residues long. The CDR3 here is CSAREGRYSPLHF. CDR3 DNA: TGCAGTGCTAGGGAGGGGCGATATTCACCCCTCCACTTT.

This clonotype was recorded many times. The chain combines TRBV19 with TRBJ1-1; perhaps TRBD1 as D (6 bases). Trimming removed 8 bases from V and 0 bases from J, with 19 bases in between. Germline V gene lookup returns CDR1 LNHDA and CDR2 SQIVND (reference sequence). This CDR3 spans 16 amino acids. The CDR3 sequence: CASSHRVGGLNTEAFF. The CDR3 region has the DNA TGTGCCAGTTCGCACAGGGTGGGGGGACTGAACACTGAAGCTTTCTTT.

The V call is TRBV15, the J call TRBJ2-7; D is perhaps TRBD1 (6 bases). Germline V gives CDR1 LNHNV, CDR2 YYDKDF (reference sequence). This CDR3 has 15 residues. Deletions cut 6 bases from V and 6 bases from J, with 21 bases between. CDR3 bases: TGTGCCACCAGGGCCTTCGCAGACCAGGGGCCCGAGCAGTACTTC. Its translation: CATRAFADQGPEQYF.

This clonotype occurred a few times. The chain couples TRBV19 to TRBJ2-6; a weak D match, TRBD1 (5 bases). Germline CDR1 LNHDA, CDR2 SQIVND (reference sequence). Trimming cost V 4 bases and J 5 bases, with 6 bases left between them. The CDR3 spans 13 residues. The CDR3 DNA reads as TGTGCCAGTAGTAAGGACAGGGCCAACGTCCTGACTTTC. Protein: CASSKDRANVLTF.

This clonotype was recorded only once. The chain recombines TRBV29-1 with TRBJ1-2; a possible D gene is TRBD1 (6 bases). CDR3 length: 11 residues. Deletions cut 7 bases from V and 9 bases from J, with 15 bases between. Germline CDR1 SQVTM, CDR2 ANQGSEA. DNA of the CDR3: TGCAGCGCAGGAGACGGGGACAGCTACACCTTC. It translates to CSAGDGDSYTF. Together with reference TRBV29-1 and TRBJ1-2, the CDR3 gives the full variable domain: SAVISQKPSRDICQRGTSLTIQCQVDSQVTMMFWYRQQPGQSLTLIATANQGSEATYESGFVIDKFPISRPNLTFSTLTVSNMSPEDSSIYLCSAGDGDSYTFGSGTRLTVV.

The sample holds many counts of this clonotype. The junction departs from the called germline gene at one end, perhaps through a read error. The J gene is TRBJ1-2, the V gene TRBV12-3 or TRBV12-4; a weak D match, TRBD1 (5 bases). The CDR3 spans 13 residues. The CDR3, as DNA: TGTGCCAGCAGTCCCGGGGGAGGCGTAAGAACATTCTTC. Translating gives CASSPGGGVRTFF.

This rearrangement joins TRBV19 to TRBJ2-3; D is unclear. The CDR3 consists of 14 residues. Trimming took 0 bases from V and 6 from J, leaving 10 bases between them. Germline CDR1 LNHDA, CDR2 SQIVND (reference sequence). The CDR3: CASSIDVRTDTQYF. The CDR3 nucleotides are TGTGCCAGTAGTATAGACGTCCGGACGGATACGCAGTATTTT.

In this sample, this clonotype turned up many times. The chain carries TRBV7-9 and TRBJ2-7, with no clear D. Germline V CDR1 and CDR2: SEHNR, FQNEAQ (reference sequence). V lost 1 base and J 6 bases, leaving 16 bases between the germline ends. This CDR3 is 15 amino acids long. In DNA form, the CDR3 reads TGTGCCAGCAGCTTAGGTCAGGCTCCGGCCGCCGAGCAGTACTTC. It is translated as CASSLGQAPAAEQYF.

J is TRBJ1-1 and V is TRBV18, with D perhaps TRBD1 (6 bases). CDR1 is KGHSH and CDR2 is LQKENI in the germline V gene. The ends were cut back, 5 bases at V and 6 bases at J, with 13 bases in the middle. The CDR3 runs to 13 residues. The CDR3 reads CASSAQGDAEAFF. In DNA, the CDR3 is TGTGCCAGCTCAGCACAGGGTGATGCTGAAGCTTTCTTT.

This clonotype came up many times. The CDR3 DNA sequence: TGTGCCAGCCGGCGCCGGGGGGAGACCCAGTACTTC. This codes for CASRRRGETQYF. J is TRBJ2-5 and V is TRBV2; D is possibly TRBD2 (6 bases). Trimming took 8 bases from V and 5 from J, leaving 12 bases between them. Looked up from germline, CDR1 is SNHLY and CDR2 is FYNNEI. There are 12 residues in the CDR3.

The count of this clonotype is one. Its ends do not fully match the called genes, so a read error is possible. The V call is TRBV7-9, the J call TRBJ1-2; D not certain. The CDR3 is 13 residues long. The germline gives CDR1 SEHNR, CDR2 FQNEAQ (reference sequence). The CDR3 is CASSFNPRDGYTF. CDR3 DNA sequence: TGCGCCAGCAGCTTTAATCCGAGGGATGGCTACACCTTC. The complete variable domain, with remaining parts taken from reference TRBV7-9 and TRBJ1-2, reads DTGVSQNPRHKITKRGQNVTFRCDPISEHNRLYWYRQTLGQGPEFLTYFQNEAQLEKSRLLSDRFSAERPKGSFSTLEIQRTEQGDSAMYLCASSFNPRDGYTFGSGTRLTVV.

At least ten counts were recorded for this clonotype. This sequence joins TRBV28 and TRBJ1-1; 8 bases agree with TRBD1. Unmatched junction bases numbered 7, after V lost 5 bases and J lost 5 bases. Germline assignment: CDR1 MDHEN and CDR2 SYDVKM. CDR3 length: 14 residues. The CDR3 DNA reads TGTGCCAGCAGTCCGGACAGGGTGCGAACTGAAGCTTTCTTT. Translation: CASSPDRVRTEAFF.

This clonotype was seen at least ten times. The rearrangement uses TRBV18 and TRBJ1-2; D perhaps matches TRBD1 (5 bases). The V gene lost 6 bases and the J gene lost 3 bases, with 14 bases spanning the gap. The CDR3 totals 14 residues. In germline, CDR1 is KGHSH, CDR2 LQKENI. The CDR3 loop reads CASSLGTEHYGYTF. CDR3 in DNA: TGTGCCAGCTCTCTCGGGACGGAACACTATGGCTACACCTTC.

The chain links TRBV20-1 to TRBJ2-5; TRBD2 aligns across 9 bases. Trimming cost V 3 bases and J 5 bases; bases outside gene matches: 7. The CDR3 is made up of 14 amino acids. Germline assignment: CDR1 DFQATT and CDR2 SNEGSKA (reference sequence). The CDR3 region is CSASLLAGLETQYF. CDR3 in DNA: TGCAGTGCTAGTCTTCTAGCGGGATTGGAGACCCAGTACTTC.

The chain combines TRBV20-1 with TRBJ2-7; D gene ambiguous. The germline V gene encodes CDR1 DFQATT and CDR2 SNEGSKA (reference sequence). Trimming shortened V by 4 bases and J by 2 bases, and 12 bases separated the two germline ends. CDR3 length: 13 residues. CDR3 loop: CSANYPSPYEQYF. In nucleotides, the CDR3 is TGCAGTGCTAACTACCCAAGTCCCTACGAGCAGTACTTC.

This clonotype has just one count. The chain joins TRBV19 to TRBJ2-5; 15 nucleotides match TRBD2. J gave up 5 bases and V 3 bases, and 13 bases lay outside the gene matches. Germline-derived CDR1 and CDR2 are LNHDA and SQIVND (reference sequence). CDR3 length equals 19 residues. CDR3 residues: CASSISFGTSGRLLETQYF. CDR3 sequence (DNA): TGTGCCAGTAGTATCTCTTTTGGGACTAGCGGGAGGTTGTTGGAGACCCAGTACTTC.

This clonotype was counted many times. The chain couples TRBV6-5 to TRBJ1-2; D unclear. The CDR3 is made up of 12 amino acids. Trimming removed 5 bases from V and 8 bases from J, with 12 bases in between. Germline CDR1 and CDR2: MNHEY and SVGAGI. The CDR3 DNA sequence: TGTGCCAGCAGTCGACTCGCGGGAGGCTACACCTTC. It yields the protein CASSRLAGGYTF.

There are many counts of this clonotype. The chain employs TRBV3-1 and TRBJ2-5, with 8 positions matching TRBD2. The germline CDR1 and CDR2 sequences are LGHDT and YNNKEL (reference sequence). The CDR3 is made up of 16 amino acids. The junction had 12 bases not matched to a gene; V was cut back by 0 bases and J by 9 bases. The CDR3 sequence is CASSQDWVAGKRPQYF. CDR3 sequence (DNA): TGTGCCAGCAGCCAAGATTGGGTAGCGGGGAAGAGACCCCAGTACTTC.

The J gene is TRBJ2-3, the V gene TRBV13, with D unresolved. Germline V CDR1 and CDR2: PRHDT, FYEKMQ (reference sequence). CDR3 size: 11 residues. Trimming pared 7 bases from V and 9 bases from J, leaving 11 bases between. The CDR3 nucleotides are TGTGCCAGCACCGATGGAACCACGCAGTATTTT. Translation gives CASTDGTTQYF. Looking up the rest from reference TRBV13 and TRBJ2-3 gives the full variable domain: AAGVIQSPRHLIKEKRETATLKCYPIPRHDTVYWYQQGPGQDPQFLISFYEKMQSDKGSIPDRFSAQQFSDYHSELNMSSLELGDSALYFCASTDGTTQYFGPGTRLTVL.

The rearrangement links TRBV20-1 to TRBJ1-2; D not resolved. Germline V CDR1 and CDR2: DFQATT, SNEGSKA (reference sequence). The CDR3 length is 11 residues. Deletions cut 1 base from V and 8 bases from J, with 8 bases between. The CDR3 here is CSARVRVGYTF. For the CDR3, the DNA is TGCAGTGCTAGAGTCCGGGTCGGCTACACCTTC.

This clonotype was picked up a small number of times. The rearrangement joins TRBV25-1 to TRBJ2-5; 8 bases fit TRBD2. This CDR3 region has 14 residues. V gave up 4 bases and J gave up 5 bases; unmatched junction bases: 6. The V gene's germline CDR1 is MGHDK and CDR2 SYGVNS. The CDR3 bases are TGTGCCAGCAGTGGGCTAGCGGGCCCGGAGACCCAGTACTTC. Translation gives CASSGLAGPETQYF.

This chain links TRBV15 with TRBJ1-1; possibly TRBD1 for D (5 bases). The CDR3 length is 13 residues. CDR1 and CDR2 (germline): LNHNV, YYDKDF (reference sequence). With 9 bases removed from V and 3 bases from J, the gap between germline ends came to 14 bases. The CDR3 DNA sequence: TGTGCCACTCCTACCGGGGCGTACACTGAAGCTTTCTTT. It translates to CATPTGAYTEAFF. The entire variable domain, with the rest obtained from reference TRBV15 and TRBJ1-1, is as follows: DAMVIQNPRYQVTQFGKPVTLSCSQTLNHNVMYWYQQKSSQAPKLLFHYYDKDFNNEADTPDNFQSRRPNTSFCFLDIRSPGLGDTAMYLCATPTGAYTEAFFGQGTRLTVV.

This rearrangement joins TRBV11-2 to TRBJ2-4; D may correspond to TRBD1 or TRBD2 (5 bases each). The V gene's germline CDR1 is SGHAT and CDR2 FQNNGV. The CDR3 runs to 15 residues. The V gene lost 1 base and the J gene lost 7 bases, with 14 bases spanning the gap. This CDR3 is CASSLAHVGTNIQYF. The CDR3 nucleotides are TGTGCCAGCAGCTTAGCTCATGTAGGGACCAACATTCAGTACTTC.

This clonotype was counted at least ten times. A much bigger clone sits one base away, suggesting this may be a read error. The chain carries TRBV19 and TRBJ2-6, with TRBD1 matching 7 bases. V trimming: 10 bases; J trimming: 0 bases; junction bases outside the gene matches: 6. This CDR3 region has 15 residues. Germline V CDR1 and CDR2: LNHDA, SQIVND (reference sequence). CDR3 amino acids: CATLPGGSGANVLTF. The DNA of the CDR3 is TGTGCCACCCTCCCAGGGGGCTCTGGGGCCAACGTCCTGACTTTC.

The CDR3 sequence: CASTPSPAETQYF. In nucleotides, the CDR3 is TGTGCCAGCACCCCCAGTCCGGCGGAGACCCAGTACTTC. The rearrangement links TRBV7-2 to TRBJ2-5; D call uncertain. CDR3 length: 13 amino acids. Germline values: CDR1 SGHTA, CDR2 FQGNSA. The germline V and J ends were trimmed by 7 bases and 5 bases, with 14 bases remaining between them.

This clonotype was detected a few times. J is TRBJ1-1 and V is TRBV11-3; D remains ambiguous. The germline gives CDR1 SGHNT, CDR2 YENEEA. This CDR3 contains 11 residues. Trimming took 1 base from V and 11 from J, leaving 8 bases between them. CDR3 bases: TGTGCCAGCAGCTTAGGGGCGGGGGCTTTCTTT. Translating gives CASSLGAGAFF.

This clonotype has at least ten counts. V gene TRBV20-1 combines with J gene TRBJ2-7; 7 bases line up with TRBD2. The CDR3 has 11 amino acids. The germline V gene has CDR1 DFQATT and CDR2 SNEGSKA (reference sequence). The ends lost 6 bases at V and 7 bases at J; junction bases unmatched: 6. CDR3 sequence: CSASPGREQYF. The CDR3 coding sequence is TGCAGTGCCTCCCCCGGGAGGGAGCAGTACTTC.

Notes on this clonotype: Relative to the germline gene, one junction end is altered; a read error may explain this. The rearrangement joins TRBV7-6 to TRBJ1-5, with no clear D. The CDR3 contains 13 residues. The germline V gene encodes CDR1 SGHVS and CDR2 FNYEAQ. Here the CDR3 DNA reads TGTGCCAGCAGCGTAGGCCACAATCGGCCCCAGCATTTT. Amino acids: CASSVGHNRPQHF.

The CDR3: CATSDGGGPTYEQYF. In DNA, the CDR3 is TGTGCCACCAGTGACGGGGGGGGGCCCACCTACGAGCAGTACTTC. The rearrangement joins TRBV24-1 to TRBJ2-7; 8 nucleotides line up with TRBD2. This CDR3 is built from 15 residues. V trimming: 4 bases; J trimming: 2 bases; junction bases outside the gene matches: 6. CDR1 is KGHDR, CDR2 SFDVKD, per germline.

This clonotype was recorded many times. Here the CDR3 reads CASSPISLVTEAFF. The CDR3 nucleotides are TGTGCCAGCAGCCCTATCTCCCTGGTCACTGAAGCTTTCTTT. J is TRBJ1-1 and V is TRBV28; no firm D call. The CDR3 has 14 residues. The germline V and J ends were trimmed by 6 bases and 4 bases, with 15 bases remaining between them. Germline V gene sequence: CDR1 MDHEN, CDR2 SYDVKM.

This clonotype turned up a few times. The J gene is TRBJ1-5, the V gene TRBV19; 9 bases map to TRBD1. CDR3 size: 17 residues. The germline V gene encodes CDR1 LNHDA and CDR2 SQIVND (reference sequence). J was trimmed by 0 bases and V by 7 bases; bases with no gene match: 10. CDR3 sequence reads: CASKEGQGVYSNQPQHF. The CDR3 nucleotides read TGTGCCAGTAAAGAGGGACAGGGAGTTTATAGCAATCAGCCCCAGCATTTT.